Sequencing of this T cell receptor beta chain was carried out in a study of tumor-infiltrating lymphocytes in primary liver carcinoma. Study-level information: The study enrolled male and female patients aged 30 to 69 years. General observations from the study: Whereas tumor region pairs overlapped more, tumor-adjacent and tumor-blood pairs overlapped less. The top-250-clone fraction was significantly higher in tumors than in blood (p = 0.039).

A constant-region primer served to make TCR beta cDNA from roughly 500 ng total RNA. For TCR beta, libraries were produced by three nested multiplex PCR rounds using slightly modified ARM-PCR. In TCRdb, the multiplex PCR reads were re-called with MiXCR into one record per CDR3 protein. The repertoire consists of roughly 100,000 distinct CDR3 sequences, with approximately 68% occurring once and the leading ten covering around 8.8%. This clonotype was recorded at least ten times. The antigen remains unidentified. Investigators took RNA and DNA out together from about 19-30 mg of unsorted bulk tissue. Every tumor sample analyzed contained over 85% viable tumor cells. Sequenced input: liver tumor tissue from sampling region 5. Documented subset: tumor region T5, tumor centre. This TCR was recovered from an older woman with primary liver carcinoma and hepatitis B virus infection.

The CDR3: CASSLEQGYHGELFF. The CDR3 nucleotides read TGTGCCAGCAGCTTAGAACAGGGATATCACGGGGAGCTGTTTTTT. The V call is TRBV7-8, the J call TRBJ2-2; D may be TRBD1 (6 bases). The CDR3 totals 15 residues. The germline V and J ends were trimmed by 1 base and 7 bases, with 13 bases remaining between them. Germline CDR1 and CDR2: SGHVS and FQNEAQ.